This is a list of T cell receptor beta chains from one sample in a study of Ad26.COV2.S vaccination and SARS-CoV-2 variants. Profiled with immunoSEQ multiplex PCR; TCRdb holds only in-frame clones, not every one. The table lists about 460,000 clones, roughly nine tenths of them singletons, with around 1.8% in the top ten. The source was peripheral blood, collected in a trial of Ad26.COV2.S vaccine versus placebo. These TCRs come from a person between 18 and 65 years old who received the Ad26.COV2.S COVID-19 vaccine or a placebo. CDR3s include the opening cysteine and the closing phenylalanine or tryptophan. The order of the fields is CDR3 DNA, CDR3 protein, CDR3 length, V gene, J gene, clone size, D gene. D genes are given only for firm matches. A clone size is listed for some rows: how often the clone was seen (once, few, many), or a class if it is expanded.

CDR3nt: TGTGCCAGCAGGACAGTGAACACTGAAGCTTTCTTT; CDR3aa: CASRTVNTEAFF; len: 12; v_gene: TRBV11-2; j_gene: TRBJ1-1; abundance: -; d_gene: -
CDR3nt: TGTGCCAGCAGTGTCCCGGGACAGGCACCAACTAATGAAAAACTGTTTTTT; CDR3aa: CASSVPGQAPTNEKLFF; len: 17; v_gene: TRBV6-2/TRBV6-3; j_gene: TRBJ1-4; abundance: -; d_gene: TRBD1
CDR3nt: TGTGCCAGCAGGCTAGCGGGGAAGACGAACACCGGGGAGCTGTTTTTT; CDR3aa: CASRLAGKTNTGELFF; len: 16; v_gene: TRBV7-2; j_gene: TRBJ2-2; abundance: -; d_gene: TRBD2
CDR3nt: TGTGCCAGCAGCTTAATAGGACTAGCGGGGGGGCAGGTAGAGACCCAGTACTTC; CDR3aa: CASSLIGLAGGQVETQYF; len: 18; v_gene: TRBV7-2; j_gene: TRBJ2-5; abundance: -; d_gene: TRBD2
CDR3nt: TGTGCCAGCTCACCACCGCGACAGGGGTCAAATACGCAGTATTTT; CDR3aa: CASSPPRQGSNTQYF; len: 15; v_gene: TRBV18; j_gene: TRBJ2-3; abundance: -; d_gene: TRBD1
CDR3nt: TGTGCCAGCAGCGCACTCGGACAGCGGAAGGCTGCAGATACGCAGTATTTT; CDR3aa: CASSALGQRKAADTQYF; len: 17; v_gene: TRBV14; j_gene: TRBJ2-3; abundance: once; d_gene: -
CDR3nt: TGTGCCTGGGGGACAGGGCATCAGCCCCAGCATTTT; CDR3aa: CAWGTGHQPQHF; len: 12; v_gene: TRBV30; j_gene: TRBJ1-5; abundance: -; d_gene: TRBD1
CDR3nt: TGTGCCAGCAGCCCAGGGACAGGGGTTGGCTACACCTTC; CDR3aa: CASSPGTGVGYTF; len: 13; v_gene: TRBV27; j_gene: TRBJ1-2; abundance: -; d_gene: TRBD1
CDR3nt: TGCGCCAGCAGCCAAGACACGGGGTACTATGGCTACACCTTC; CDR3aa: CASSQDTGYYGYTF; len: 14; v_gene: TRBV4-3; j_gene: TRBJ1-2; abundance: -; d_gene: -
CDR3nt: TGCGCCAGCAGCTGGGTAGGTGAGGATACGCAGTATTTT; CDR3aa: CASSWVGEDTQYF; len: 13; v_gene: TRBV5-1; j_gene: TRBJ2-3; abundance: -; d_gene: -
CDR3nt: TGTGCCAGCAGCTTCGGTCGGGGGGCAACCGGGGAGACCCAGTACTTC; CDR3aa: CASSFGRGATGETQYF; len: 16; v_gene: TRBV11-2; j_gene: TRBJ2-5; abundance: -; d_gene: -
CDR3nt: TGTGCCTGGGATATGAGCTCCTACAATGAGCAGTTCTTC; CDR3aa: CAWDMSSYNEQFF; len: 13; v_gene: TRBV30; j_gene: TRBJ2-1; abundance: -; d_gene: -
CDR3nt: TGTGCCAGCAGGATCACCGAGCGGGCCGAACAGTTCTTC; CDR3aa: CASRITERAEQFF; len: 13; v_gene: TRBV6-5; j_gene: TRBJ2-1; abundance: -; d_gene: -
CDR3nt: TGCGCCAGCAGCCTTCGGACTAGCGGGAGTAACAATGAGCAGTTCTTC; CDR3aa: CASSLRTSGSNNEQFF; len: 16; v_gene: TRBV4-1; j_gene: TRBJ2-1; abundance: -; d_gene: TRBD2
CDR3nt: TGTGCCGTAGGCCGGGGCCTAGGGCAAGAGACCCAGTACTTC; CDR3aa: CAVGRGLGQETQYF; len: 14; v_gene: TRBV30; j_gene: TRBJ2-5; abundance: -; d_gene: -
CDR3nt: TGTGCCAGCAGGCCTGGCCGGGCTAACTATGGCTACACCTTC; CDR3aa: CASRPGRANYGYTF; len: 14; v_gene: TRBV27; j_gene: TRBJ1-2; abundance: -; d_gene: -
CDR3nt: TGCGCCAGCAGCCAAGATGTACGAACAGATACGCAGTATTTT; CDR3aa: CASSQDVRTDTQYF; len: 14; v_gene: TRBV4-3; j_gene: TRBJ2-3; abundance: -; d_gene: -
CDR3nt: TGCGCCAGCAGCCCGCACACCGGGGGGATTAACTATGGCTACACCTTC; CDR3aa: CASSPHTGGINYGYTF; len: 16; v_gene: TRBV4-3; j_gene: TRBJ1-2; abundance: -; d_gene: -
CDR3nt: TGTGCCAGCAGTCCGTTTTGGGGGACTCCCTACGAGCAGTACTTC; CDR3aa: CASSPFWGTPYEQYF; len: 15; v_gene: TRBV27; j_gene: TRBJ2-7; abundance: -; d_gene: -
CDR3nt: TGTGCCAGCAGTTACAGGGTGTTAGGGAATGAGCAGTTCTTC; CDR3aa: CASSYRVLGNEQFF; len: 14; v_gene: TRBV6-6; j_gene: TRBJ2-1; abundance: -; d_gene: -
CDR3nt: TGTGCCTGGTGTACTCACCCCGGGGAGCTGTTTTTT; CDR3aa: CAWCTHPGELFF; len: 12; v_gene: TRBV30; j_gene: TRBJ2-2; abundance: -; d_gene: -
CDR3nt: TGTGCCAGCAGTGAAGTTGAAGTGTTTTTT; CDR3aa: CASSEVEVFF; len: 10; v_gene: TRBV6-1; j_gene: TRBJ1-4; abundance: -; d_gene: -
CDR3nt: TGTGCCAGCAGATCACCGACCCCTACCCCCTACGAGCAGTACTTC; CDR3aa: CASRSPTPTPYEQYF; len: 15; v_gene: TRBV28; j_gene: TRBJ2-7; abundance: -; d_gene: -
CDR3nt: TGTGCCAGTTCCGACAGGGGGCTGAACACTGAAGCTTTCTTT; CDR3aa: CASSDRGLNTEAFF; len: 14; v_gene: TRBV19; j_gene: TRBJ1-1; abundance: -; d_gene: TRBD1
CDR3nt: TGTGCCAGCGCTCAGGGGGCGTATAGCAATCAGCCCCAGCATTTT; CDR3aa: CASAQGAYSNQPQHF; len: 15; v_gene: TRBV18; j_gene: TRBJ1-5; abundance: -; d_gene: TRBD1
CDR3nt: TGCGCCAGCAGCCAAGGTCTTCTTAACACTGAAGCTTTCTTT; CDR3aa: CASSQGLLNTEAFF; len: 14; v_gene: TRBV4-1; j_gene: TRBJ1-1; abundance: -; d_gene: -
CDR3nt: TGTGCCAGCAGTGAAGCGGGCAGGGTGAACACTGAAGCTTTCTTT; CDR3aa: CASSEAGRVNTEAFF; len: 15; v_gene: TRBV6-1; j_gene: TRBJ1-1; abundance: -; d_gene: -
CDR3nt: TGTGCCAGCAGTTTAAGGGTCACGCGGGACTATGGCTACACCTTC; CDR3aa: CASSLRVTRDYGYTF; len: 15; v_gene: TRBV28; j_gene: TRBJ1-2; abundance: -; d_gene: -
CDR3nt: TGTGCCTGGAGTATTGGGGCCGGGGAGACCCAGTACTTC; CDR3aa: CAWSIGAGETQYF; len: 13; v_gene: TRBV30; j_gene: TRBJ2-5; abundance: -; d_gene: -
CDR3nt: TGCGCCAGCAGCCAAGATCCCGCAAGCAATCAGCCCCAGCATTTT; CDR3aa: CASSQDPASNQPQHF; len: 15; v_gene: TRBV4-1; j_gene: TRBJ1-5; abundance: -; d_gene: -
CDR3nt: TGTGCCTGGAGTGTACGCAGGGCCACGCAGTTCTTC; CDR3aa: CAWSVRRATQFF; len: 12; v_gene: TRBV30; j_gene: TRBJ2-1; abundance: -; d_gene: -
CDR3nt: TGTGCCAGCAGACCGGGGACATCGTATGGCTACACCTTC; CDR3aa: CASRPGTSYGYTF; len: 13; v_gene: TRBV7-9; j_gene: TRBJ1-2; abundance: -; d_gene: -
CDR3nt: TGCGCCAGCAGCCTTGGGTGGGGGGGAGCCTACGAGCAGTACTTC; CDR3aa: CASSLGWGGAYEQYF; len: 15; v_gene: TRBV4-3; j_gene: TRBJ2-7; abundance: -; d_gene: TRBD2
CDR3nt: TGTGCCAGCAGCCCAGCCGGGTCAGCAAGGGACTATGGCTACACCTTC; CDR3aa: CASSPAGSARDYGYTF; len: 16; v_gene: TRBV7-2; j_gene: TRBJ1-2; abundance: few; d_gene: -
CDR3nt: TGTGCCACCAAACGTGCGGCTAGCGGCCCCAATGAGCAGTTCTTC; CDR3aa: CATKRAASGPNEQFF; len: 15; v_gene: TRBV15; j_gene: TRBJ2-1; abundance: -; d_gene: TRBD2
CDR3nt: TGCAGCGTTGCAGCGGGGTCTAGCACAGATACGCAGTATTTT; CDR3aa: CSVAAGSSTDTQYF; len: 14; v_gene: TRBV29-1; j_gene: TRBJ2-3; abundance: -; d_gene: TRBD2